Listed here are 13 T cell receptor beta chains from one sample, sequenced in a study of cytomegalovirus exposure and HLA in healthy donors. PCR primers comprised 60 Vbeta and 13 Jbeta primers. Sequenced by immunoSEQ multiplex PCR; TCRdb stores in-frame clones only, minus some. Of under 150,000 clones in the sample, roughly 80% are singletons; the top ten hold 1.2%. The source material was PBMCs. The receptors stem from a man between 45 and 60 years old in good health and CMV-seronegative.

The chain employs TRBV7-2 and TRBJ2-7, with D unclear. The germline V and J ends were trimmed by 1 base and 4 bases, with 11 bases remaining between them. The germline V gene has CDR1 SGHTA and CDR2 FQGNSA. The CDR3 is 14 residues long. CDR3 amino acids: CASSLEQLGYEQYF. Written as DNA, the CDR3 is TGTGCCAGCAGCTTAGAACAACTCGGGTACGAGCAGTACTTC.

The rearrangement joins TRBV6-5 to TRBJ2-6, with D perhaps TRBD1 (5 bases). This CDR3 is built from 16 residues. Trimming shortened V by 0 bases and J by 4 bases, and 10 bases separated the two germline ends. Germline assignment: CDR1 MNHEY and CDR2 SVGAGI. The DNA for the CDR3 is TGTGCCAGCAGTTACTCGTGGGGCTCCGGGGCCAACGTCCTGACTTTC. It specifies CASSYSWGSGANVLTF.

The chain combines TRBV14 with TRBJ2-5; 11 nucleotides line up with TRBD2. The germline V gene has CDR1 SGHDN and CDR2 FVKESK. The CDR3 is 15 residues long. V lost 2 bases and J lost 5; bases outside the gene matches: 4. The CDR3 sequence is CASSQTSGSRETQYF. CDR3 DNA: TGTGCCAGCAGCCAAACTAGCGGGAGTAGGGAGACCCAGTACTTC.

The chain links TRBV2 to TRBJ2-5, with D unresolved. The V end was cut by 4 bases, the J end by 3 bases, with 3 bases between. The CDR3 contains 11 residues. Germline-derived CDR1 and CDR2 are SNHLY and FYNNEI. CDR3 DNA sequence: TGTGCCAGCAGTGCGGAAGAGACCCAGTACTTC. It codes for CASSAEETQYF.

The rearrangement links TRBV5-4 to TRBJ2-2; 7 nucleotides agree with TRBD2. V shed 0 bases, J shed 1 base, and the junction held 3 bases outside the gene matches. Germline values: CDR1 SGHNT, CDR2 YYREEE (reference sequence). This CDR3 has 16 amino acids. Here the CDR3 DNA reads TGTGCCAGCAGCTTGGGACTAGCCGAGAACACCGGGGAGCTGTTTTTT. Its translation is CASSLGLAENTGELFF.

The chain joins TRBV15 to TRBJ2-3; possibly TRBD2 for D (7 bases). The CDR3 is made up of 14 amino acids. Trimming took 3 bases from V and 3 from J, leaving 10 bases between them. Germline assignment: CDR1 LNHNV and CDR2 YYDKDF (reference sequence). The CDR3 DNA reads TGTGCCACCAGCAGGGGGGGGGCGACAGATACGCAGTATTTT. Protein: CATSRGGATDTQYF. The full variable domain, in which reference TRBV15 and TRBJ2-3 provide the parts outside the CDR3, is DAMVIQNPRYQVTQFGKPVTLSCSQTLNHNVMYWYQQKSSQAPKLLFHYYDKDFNNEADTPDNFQSRRPNTSFCFLDIRSPGLGDTAMYLCATSRGGATDTQYFGPGTRLTVL.

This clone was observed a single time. This chain's CDR3 is CASSSQGAGTEAFF. CDR3 in DNA: TGTGCCAGCAGCTCGCAGGGGGCCGGCACTGAAGCTTTCTTT. The rearrangement links TRBV28 to TRBJ1-1; TRBD1 matches 8 bases. Germline-derived CDR1 and CDR2 are MDHEN and SYDVKM. This CDR3 has 14 amino acids. V shed 6 bases, J shed 4 bases, and the junction held 7 bases outside the gene matches.

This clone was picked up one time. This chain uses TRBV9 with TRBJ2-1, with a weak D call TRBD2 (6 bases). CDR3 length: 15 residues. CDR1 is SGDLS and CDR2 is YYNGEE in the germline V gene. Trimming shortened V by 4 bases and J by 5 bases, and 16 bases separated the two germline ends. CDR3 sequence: CASSFRSGGNNEQFF. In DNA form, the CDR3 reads TGTGCCAGCAGCTTTCGTAGCGGTGGCAACAATGAGCAGTTCTTC.

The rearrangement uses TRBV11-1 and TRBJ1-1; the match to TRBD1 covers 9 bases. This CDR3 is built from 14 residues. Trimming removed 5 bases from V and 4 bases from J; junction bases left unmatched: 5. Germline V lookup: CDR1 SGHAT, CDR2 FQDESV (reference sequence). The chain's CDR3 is CASSGGQGVTEAFF. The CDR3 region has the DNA TGTGCCAGCAGCGGGGGACAGGGAGTCACTGAAGCTTTCTTT. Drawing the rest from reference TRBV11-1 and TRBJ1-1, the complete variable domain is EAEVAQSPRYKITEKSQAVAFWCDPISGHATLYWYRQILGQGPELLVQFQDESVVDDSQLPKDRFSAERLKGVDSTLKIQPAELGDSAMYLCASSGGQGVTEAFFGQGTRLTVV.

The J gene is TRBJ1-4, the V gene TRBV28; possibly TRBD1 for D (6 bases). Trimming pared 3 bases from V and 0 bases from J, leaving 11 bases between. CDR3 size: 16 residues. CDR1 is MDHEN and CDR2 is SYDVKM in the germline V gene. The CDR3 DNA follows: TGTGCCAGCAGTTTTGGGGGCCCGGCAACTAATGAAAAACTGTTTTTT. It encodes CASSFGGPATNEKLFF.

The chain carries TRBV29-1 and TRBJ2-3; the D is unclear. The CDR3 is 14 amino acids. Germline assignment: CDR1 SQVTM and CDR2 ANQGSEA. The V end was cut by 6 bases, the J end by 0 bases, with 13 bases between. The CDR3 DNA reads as TGCAGCGTACACCCAGAGGAGAGCACAGATACGCAGTATTTT. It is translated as CSVHPEESTDTQYF.

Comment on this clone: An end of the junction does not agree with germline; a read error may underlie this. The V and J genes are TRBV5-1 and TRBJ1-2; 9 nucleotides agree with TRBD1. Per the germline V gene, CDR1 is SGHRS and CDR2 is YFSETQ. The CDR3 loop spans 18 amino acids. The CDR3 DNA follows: TGCGCCAGCAGCTTCGACAGGACAGGGGCCACCGCCATGAGTGGCCACACCTTC. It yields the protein CASSFDRTGATAMSGHTF.

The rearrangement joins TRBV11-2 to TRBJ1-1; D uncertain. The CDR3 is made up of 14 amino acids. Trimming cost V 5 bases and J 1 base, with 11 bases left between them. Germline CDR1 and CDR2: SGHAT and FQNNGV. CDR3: CASSLVRKNTEAFF. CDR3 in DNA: TGTGCCAGCAGCCTCGTGCGGAAGAACACTGAAGCTTTCTTT.